The clone carrying this T cell receptor (beta chain) was seen once. Its antigen remains unidentified. Germline values: CDR1 SEHNR, CDR2 FQNEAQ (reference sequence). Trimming removed 1 base at V and 9 bases at J, with 10 bases between. The CDR3 covers 14 residues. Presence of unique molecular identifiers characterized the TCR beta cDNA libraries. T cells numbering roughly 0.85 to 11 million gave rise to some 500,000 cDNA molecules. TCRdb independently ran MiXCR on the PCR reads; one entry per CDR3 protein. Here the sample spans some 160,000 distinct CDR3 sequences, around 36% being singletons. This sample was included in a study of post-analysis software for immune sequencing data. Whole-study context: Recorded disease courses covered relapsing-remitting, secondary progressive and progressive-relapsing multiple sclerosis. Some patients had no subtype annotation.

Study results and caveats: The F measure placed samples prepared in the same batch into strongly shared clusters. TRBV5-6, TRBV5-1 and TRBV20-1 belonged to a set of about 5 TRBV segments that were more frequent in patients than controls.

Sequences were derived from blood, sampled after autologous hematopoietic stem cell transplantation. The source of this sequence is a girl between 5 and 17 years old with multiple sclerosis. The genes are TRBV7-9 and TRBJ1-6, with D possibly being TRBD1 (6 bases). The CDR3 reads CASSLVQGGSPLHF. For the CDR3, the DNA is TGTGCCAGCAGCTTAGTACAGGGCGGTTCACCCCTCCACTTT.